Listed below are T cell receptor beta chains from one sample, sequenced in a study of post-analysis software for immune sequencing data. One entry per CDR3 protein, called by TCRdb with MiXCR from the PCR reads. The sample comprises 820,000 or so distinct CDR3 sequences, roughly 58% of which are singletons, and about 4.5% rests with the top ten. Sequenced: blood. All receptors come from a girl aged 5-17 years with multiple sclerosis. The CDR3 runs from the conserved cysteine through the conserved F or W. The D gene is left open where the match is weak. Clone size appears in some rows only: once, few, many, or a class for an expanded clone.

TRBD1	few	TRBV12-5	TRBJ1-1	TGTGCTAGTGGTCCGGGAGAGGGGGCAGTGAACACTGAAGCTTTCTTT	CASGPGEGAVNTEAFF
TRBD1	many	TRBV12-3/TRBV12-4	TRBJ2-5	TGTGCCAGCAGTTTTGATAGGCCCGCCAGGGGGCGGATGGGAGAGACCCAGTACTTC	CASSFDRPARGRMGETQYF
-	-	TRBV29-1	TRBJ2-4	TGCAGCGTTGAAGGGGGGGTTAGGTGGCTTCTAGCCAAAAACATTCAGTACTTC	CSVEGGVRWLLAKNIQYF
-	-	TRBV5-5	TRBJ2-1	TGTGCCAGCAGCTTGGGGGCAGGGCAGAGTGAGCAGTTCTTC	CASSLGAGQSEQFF
-	-	TRBV6-5	TRBJ2-1	TGTGCCAGCAGTTACCAAGCGCCAGGGCCCTTCTCCTACAATGAGCAGTTCTTC	CASSYQAPGPFSYNEQFF
-	-	TRBV5-1	TRBJ2-3	TGCGCCAGCAGCCAAGGCTCCTTCACAGGGTCTAGGGCAGATACGCAGTATTTT	CASSQGSFTGSRADTQYF
TRBD2	-	TRBV14	TRBJ2-1	TGTGCCAGCAGCCAGGGGACTATCTTTAATGAGCAGTTCTTC	CASSQGTIFNEQFF
-	-	TRBV7-3	TRBJ2-5	TGTGCCAGCAGCCGTCACAATGGGGAGGAGCAGTACTTC	CASSRHNGEEQYF
-	few	TRBV29-1	TRBJ1-5	TGCAGCGTTGAAGGTGACAATAGCAATCAGCCCCAGCATTTT	CSVEGDNSNQPQHF
TRBD1	few	TRBV20-1	TRBJ2-5	TGCAGTGCTAGACCCCGCCGGAGGGACAGGGGACAAGAGACCCAGTACTTC	CSARPRRRDRGQETQYF
-	-	TRBV6-5	TRBJ1-5	TGTGCCAGCAGTTTCAGCGTATTTGATCAGCCCCAGCATTTT	CASSFSVFDQPQHF
TRBD1	-	TRBV12-3/TRBV12-4	TRBJ1-1	TGTGCCAGCAGTTCGGGACAGGGGGTAGTGGGAGCTTTCTTT	CASSSGQGVVGAFF
-	few	TRBV7-3	TRBJ2-1	TGTGCCAGCAGCTTAACGGGCCTCAATGAGCAGTTCTTC	CASSLTGLNEQFF
TRBD1	-	TRBV6-5	TRBJ1-5	TGTGCCAGCAGCCGCGCGACAGGGAGCAATCAGCCCCAGCATTTT	CASSRATGSNQPQHF
TRBD1	-	TRBV20-1	TRBJ2-1	TGCAGTGCTAGGATATTATTGACAGGGCTCGGAGATGAGCAGTTCTTC	CSARILLTGLGDEQFF
TRBD2	once	TRBV7-9	TRBJ2-3	TGTGCCAGCAGCTTAGGGGAGAGTAGCGGGATCACAGATACGCAGTATTTT	CASSLGESSGITDTQYF
-	-	TRBV20-1	TRBJ2-5	TGCAGTGCTAGAGGAGACGCAGCAGGGACCCAGTACTTC	CSARGDAAGTQYF
-	-	TRBV5-1	TRBJ2-3	TGCGCCAGCAGCATGGTGCCCCATCAAGGTACGCAGTATTTT	CASSMVPHQGTQYF
-	-	TRBV5-6	TRBJ1-1	TGTGCCAGCAGCCTCCCCCCGGGGGTCGAAAACACTGAAGCTTTCTTT	CASSLPPGVENTEAFF
-	few	TRBV3-1	TRBJ2-7	TGTGCCAGCAGCCAAGAGCTGAGAGGGATCCACGAGCAGTACTTC	CASSQELRGIHEQYF
TRBD1	-	TRBV19	TRBJ1-1	TGTGCCAGTAGATCGACAGGGGGGACTGAAGCTTTCTTT	CASRSTGGTEAFF
TRBD2	-	TRBV2	TRBJ2-1	TGTGCCAGCACCGACGGGCGGCTAGCGGGCCTCAATGAGCAGTTCTTC	CASTDGRLAGLNEQFF
-	few	TRBV11-2	TRBJ2-3	TGTGCCAGCAGTGGTCGGGGGGCCCGCACAGATACGCAGTATTTT	CASSGRGARTDTQYF
TRBD1	-	TRBV28	TRBJ1-2	TGTGCCAGCAGTTTAAGGACAGGGGGCGCGGGCTACACCTTC	CASSLRTGGAGYTF
-	-	TRBV7-2	TRBJ2-6	TGTGCCAGCAGCTTACTGCTCTCTGGGGCCAACGTCCTGACTTTC	CASSLLLSGANVLTF
TRBD2	-	TRBV29-1	TRBJ2-3	TGCAGCGTTGCGCGCGGACTAGCGGGTATAGATACGCAGTATTTT	CSVARGLAGIDTQYF
-	-	TRBV6-5	TRBJ2-5	TGTGCCAGCAGCTCCCGGGGGGCCTGGGGAGAGACCCAGTACTTC	CASSSRGAWGETQYF
TRBD1	-	TRBV20-1	TRBJ2-7	TGCAGTGCGGACGGACAGGGGGTGAACGAGCAGTACTTC	CSADGQGVNEQYF
-	-	TRBV29-1	TRBJ1-2	TGCAGCGTTCGGGCAGGGGATCGCTATGGCTACACCTTC	CSVRAGDRYGYTF
-	-	TRBV5-1	TRBJ2-7	TGCGCCAGCAGCTTGATGGGGCTCGGGTTTGTCGAGCAGTACTTC	CASSLMGLGFVEQYF
TRBD2	few	TRBV20-1	TRBJ2-1	TGCAGTGCCGGACTAGCGGGAGGACGGTCGGAAGAGCAGTTCTTC	CSAGLAGGRSEEQFF
TRBD1	-	TRBV20-1	TRBJ2-1	TGCAGTGCCCTGGACAGGGGGCGGACGCGGGAGCAGTTCTTC	CSALDRGRTREQFF
-	-	TRBV6-5	TRBJ1-1	TGTGCCAGCAGTTATCCCGGGAGATCGGAAGCTTTCTTT	CASSYPGRSEAFF
-	once	TRBV5-1	TRBJ2-5	TGCGCCAGCAGCTTGTTAAGAGTGGGGACTTGGGAGCAGTACTTC	CASSLLRVGTWEQYF
TRBD1	-	TRBV12-3/TRBV12-4	TRBJ1-2	TGTGCCAGCAAAGACAGGGGGCGGGGCTATGGCTACACCTTC	CASKDRGRGYGYTF
-	-	TRBV29-1	TRBJ1-4	TGCAGCGCAAGGGAGGCTAATGAAAAACTGTTTTTT	CSAREANEKLFF
TRBD1	-	TRBV10-3	TRBJ1-5	TGTGCCATCAGCCTGGACAGGGGGCGAAATCAGCCCCAGCATTTT	CAISLDRGRNQPQHF
-	few	TRBV25-1	TRBJ2-6	TGTGCCAGCAGTGAAACAGGGATAACCTCTGGGGCCAACGTCCTGACTTTC	CASSETGITSGANVLTF
-	-	TRBV14	TRBJ1-3	TGTGCCAGCAGCCAAGTTCGGGACACGGTCTCTGGAAACACCATATATTTT	CASSQVRDTVSGNTIYF
TRBD2	few	TRBV20-1	TRBJ2-7	TGCAGTGCTAGCCTCCCCTCAGCGGGAGCTGGCTACGAGCAGTACTTC	CSASLPSAGAGYEQYF
-	-	TRBV6-1	TRBJ2-5	TGTGCCAGCAGTGAAGGGACGGTAATGAAAGAGACCCAGTACTTC	CASSEGTVMKETQYF
TRBD2	-	TRBV12-3/TRBV12-4	TRBJ2-1	TGTGCCAGCAGCCCCGGGACTAGCGGGGGCTACAATGAGCAGTTCTTC	CASSPGTSGGYNEQFF
TRBD2	once	TRBV3-1	TRBJ2-7	TGTGCCAGCAGCCACCCTAGCGGAGGTACCTACGAGCAGTACTTC	CASSHPSGGTYEQYF
TRBD1	few	TRBV12-3/TRBV12-4	TRBJ2-4	TGTGCCAGCAGTTCAACAGGGGGTCAACGACTAGTGCAGTACTTC	CASSSTGGQRLVQYF
-	-	TRBV5-1	TRBJ2-7	TGCGCCAGCAGCAACCCAAACCGGGCGGACGAGCAGTACTTC	CASSNPNRADEQYF
TRBD1	-	TRBV29-1	TRBJ1-1	TGCAGCTACCGACAGGGGAACACTGAAGCTTTCTTT	CSYRQGNTEAFF
-	-	TRBV7-2	TRBJ1-2	TGTGCCAGCAGCGAGAACCCAGGGGTTAACTATGGCTACACCTTC	CASSENPGVNYGYTF
TRBD1	-	TRBV5-5	TRBJ2-7	TGTGCCAGCAGTTGGTTTCATTCGGGACAGGACTACGAGCAGTACTTC	CASSWFHSGQDYEQYF
TRBD2	-	TRBV5-1	TRBJ2-5	TGCGCCAGCAGCCCTACTAGCGGGGGGCCCCAAGAGACCCAGTACTTC	CASSPTSGGPQETQYF
TRBD2	few	TRBV12-3/TRBV12-4	TRBJ2-3	TGTGCCAGCACCTTGGGGACTAGCGGCACAGATACGCAGTATTTT	CASTLGTSGTDTQYF
-	-	TRBV11-2	TRBJ2-1	TGTGCCAGCAGCTTATTGACTCTCTCCTACAATGAGCAGTTCTTC	CASSLLTLSYNEQFF
-	few	TRBV18	TRBJ2-3	TGTGCCAGCTCACCCCGAGGCCCGGCAGATACGCAGTATTTT	CASSPRGPADTQYF